The subject of this entry is one T cell receptor beta chain. Its target is not known. The data derive from a study of a mutant IDH1 vaccine in newly diagnosed glioma. About the research overall: Patients came in for eight vaccinations, in weeks 1, 3, 5, 7, 11, 15, 19 and 23. Before enrollment, the patients had been treated with radiotherapy alone, temozolomide alone, or both together. Most of them had received both. Treated patients had a mean age of roughly 40 years and an approximately 62% male, approximately 38% female split.

The ends lost 2 bases at V and 3 bases at J; junction bases unmatched: 4. The germline gives CDR1 SNHLY, CDR2 FYNNEI. The CDR3 has 14 amino acids. Sequencing was performed with immunoSEQ multiplex PCR; in TCRdb, only in-frame clones are kept and a portion is missing. Here the sample spans 75,000 to 85,000 clones, roughly nine tenths being singletons. This sample's time point: week 5, during vaccination. Doses consisted of 300 ug of mutant IDH1 20-mer peptide each, paired with topical imiquimod. Each of the donors came in with new WHO grade 3 or 4 astrocytomas that were IDH1-mutant and ATRX-lost. The input for sequencing was PBMCs, taken from a glioma patient whose treatment included an IDH1 peptide vaccine. The chain has TRBV2 and TRBJ2-7, with 7 bases matching TRBD1. This clonotype originated in a woman aged 45-65 years with glioma. The CDR3: CASSETGQSYEQYF. CDR3 coding DNA: TGTGCCAGCAGTGAAACGGGACAGAGCTACGAGCAGTACTTC.